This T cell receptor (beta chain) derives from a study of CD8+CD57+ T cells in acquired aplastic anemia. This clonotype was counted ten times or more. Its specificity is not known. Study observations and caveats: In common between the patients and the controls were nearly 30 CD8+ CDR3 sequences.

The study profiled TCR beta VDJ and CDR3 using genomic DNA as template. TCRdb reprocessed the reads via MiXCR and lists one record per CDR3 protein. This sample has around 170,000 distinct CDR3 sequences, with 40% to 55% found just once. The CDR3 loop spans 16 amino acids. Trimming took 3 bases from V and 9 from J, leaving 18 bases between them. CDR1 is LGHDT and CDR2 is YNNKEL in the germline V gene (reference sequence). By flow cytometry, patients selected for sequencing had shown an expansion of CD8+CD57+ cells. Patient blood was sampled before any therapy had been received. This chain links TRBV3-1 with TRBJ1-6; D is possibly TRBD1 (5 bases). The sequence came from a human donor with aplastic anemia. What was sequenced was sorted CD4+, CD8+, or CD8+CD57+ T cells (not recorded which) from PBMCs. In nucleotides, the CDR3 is TGTGCCAGCAGCCACAGGGATCCCTTCGGAACTTCACCCCTCCACTTT. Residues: CASSHRDPFGTSPLHF.